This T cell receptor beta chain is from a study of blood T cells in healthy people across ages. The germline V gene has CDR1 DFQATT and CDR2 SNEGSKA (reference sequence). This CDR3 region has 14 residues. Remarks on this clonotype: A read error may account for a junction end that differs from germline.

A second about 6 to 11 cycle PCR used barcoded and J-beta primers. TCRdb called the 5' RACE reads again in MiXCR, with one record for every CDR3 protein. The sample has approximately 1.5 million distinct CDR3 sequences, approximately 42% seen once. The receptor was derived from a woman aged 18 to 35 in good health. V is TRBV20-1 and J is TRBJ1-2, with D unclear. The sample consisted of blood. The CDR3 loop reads CSARDHRGSYGCTF. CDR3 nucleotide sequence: TGCAGTGCTAGGGACCACCGCGGGTCCTATGGCTGCACCTTC.